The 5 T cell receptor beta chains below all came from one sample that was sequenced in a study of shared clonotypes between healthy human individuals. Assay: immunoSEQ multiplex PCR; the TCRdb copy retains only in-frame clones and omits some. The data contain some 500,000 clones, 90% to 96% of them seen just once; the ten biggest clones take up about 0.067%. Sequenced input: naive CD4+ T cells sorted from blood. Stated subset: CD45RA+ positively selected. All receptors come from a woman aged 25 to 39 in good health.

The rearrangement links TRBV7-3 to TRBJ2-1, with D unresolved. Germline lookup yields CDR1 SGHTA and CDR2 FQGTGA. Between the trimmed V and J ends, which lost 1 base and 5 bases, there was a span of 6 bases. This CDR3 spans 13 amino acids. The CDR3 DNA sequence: TGTGCCAGCAGCTTAAGTAGAAACAATGAGCAGTTCTTC. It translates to CASSLSRNNEQFF.

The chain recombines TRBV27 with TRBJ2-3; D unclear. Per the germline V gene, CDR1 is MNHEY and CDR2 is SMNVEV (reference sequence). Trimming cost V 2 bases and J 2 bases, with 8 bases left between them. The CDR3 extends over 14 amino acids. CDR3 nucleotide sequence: TGTGCCAGCAGTTTAGTAGCCCCCACAGATACGCAGTATTTT. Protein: CASSLVAPTDTQYF.

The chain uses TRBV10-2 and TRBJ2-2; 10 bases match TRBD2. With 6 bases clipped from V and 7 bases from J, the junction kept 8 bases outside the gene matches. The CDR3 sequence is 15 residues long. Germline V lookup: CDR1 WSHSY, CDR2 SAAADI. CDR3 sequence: CASRVAGGEGGELFF. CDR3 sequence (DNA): TGCGCCAGCAGAGTAGCGGGAGGAGAGGGCGGGGAGCTGTTTTTT.

The CDR3 nucleotides read TGTGCCAGTAGGGACAGGGATCCCCCCTACGAGCAGTACTTC. Its translation: CASRDRDPPYEQYF. The V and J genes are TRBV19 and TRBJ2-7, with 8 bases that match TRBD1. Germline loops: CDR1 LNHDA, CDR2 SQIVND (reference sequence). The V and J ends lost 6 bases and 2 bases, in that order; junction bases with no gene match: 6. The CDR3 extends over 14 amino acids.

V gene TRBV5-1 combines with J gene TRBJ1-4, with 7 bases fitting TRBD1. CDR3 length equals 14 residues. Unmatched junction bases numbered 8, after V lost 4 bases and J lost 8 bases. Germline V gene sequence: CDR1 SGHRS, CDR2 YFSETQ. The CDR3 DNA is TGCGCCAGCAGCCAGCGGACAGGAACCGAAAAACTGTTTTTT. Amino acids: CASSQRTGTEKLFF.